This T cell receptor beta chain was captured by sequencing in a study of T-cell reconstitution after alpha-beta-depleted transplantation in children. Unique molecular identifiers were incorporated during preparation of the TCRbeta library. MiXCR, run by TCRdb on the PCR reads, gives a single entry per CDR3 protein. The sample lists approximately 420,000 distinct CDR3 sequences, approximately 11% occurring once. In this sample, this clonotype turned up many times. With V trimmed by 6 bases and J by 4 bases, 7 bases remained unmatched. CDR3 length: 14 residues. This rearrangement joins TRBV12-3 or TRBV12-4 to TRBJ1-2; 8 bases match TRBD1. The source is a human donor who donated a stem cell graft to a child with acute myeloid leukemia. Specimen: PBMCs from the stem cell graft donor, collected from the stem cell graft. The CDR3 region has the DNA TGTGCCAGCAGAAAACAGGGGGAAGGCTATGGCTACACCTTC. Protein product: CASRKQGEGYGYTF.